One and the same sample provided the 10 T cell receptor beta chains below, sequenced in a study of blood T cell repertoires in COVID-19. Measured with immunoSEQ multiplex PCR; TCRdb has only the in-frame clones, and not every one. The table has hundreds of thousands of clones, 80% to 90% seen once. Material: peripheral blood. The receptors here all came from a woman aged 45-60 years with COVID-19, enrolled during active disease.

About this clone: At the DNA level, this CDR3 is encoded by other sequences in the same sample as well. This sequence joins TRBV24-1 and TRBJ2-2; 14 positions match TRBD2. The CDR3 has 17 residues. Germline trimming cut 4 bases from V and 5 bases from J; bases unmatched to any gene: 5. Germline V gives CDR1 KGHDR, CDR2 SFDVKD. In DNA form, the CDR3 reads TGTGCCACCAGTGACCCGGGACTAGCGGGAGATACCGGGGAGCTGTTTTTT. Protein sequence: CATSDPGLAGDTGELFF.

The rearrangement links TRBV7-8 to TRBJ2-3; D call uncertain. Between the trimmed V and J ends, which lost 0 bases and 0 bases, there was a span of 10 bases. This CDR3 has 16 residues. CDR1 SGHVS and CDR2 FQNEAQ come from the germline V gene. The CDR3 is CASSLARQSSTDTQYF. The CDR3 DNA follows: TGTGCCAGCAGCTTAGCGAGGCAGTCTAGCACAGATACGCAGTATTTT.

The chain has TRBV3-1 (or the pseudogene TRBV3-2) and TRBJ2-2, with D tentatively TRBD2 (5 bases). The CDR3 has 14 residues. CDR1 is LGHDT and CDR2 is YNNKEL in the germline V gene (reference sequence). Trimming removed 5 bases at V and 5 bases at J, with 12 bases between. CDR3 residues: CASSWRVATGELFF. The CDR3 DNA is TGTGCCAGCAGCTGGCGGGTAGCGACCGGGGAGCTGTTTTTT.

The chain joins TRBV10-3 to TRBJ2-5; 8 positions match TRBD1. Looked up from germline, CDR1 is ENHRY and CDR2 is SYGVKD. This CDR3 is built from 14 residues. Trimming cost V 2 bases and J 4 bases; bases outside gene matches: 3. The CDR3 sequence: CAISEKTGVETQYF. The CDR3 DNA reads TGTGCCATCAGTGAGAAGACAGGGGTAGAGACCCAGTACTTC.

The rearrangement links TRBV18 to TRBJ1-1; perhaps TRBD1 as D (6 bases). The CDR3 consists of 12 residues. CDR1 KGHSH and CDR2 LQKENI come from the germline V gene. V was shortened by 5 bases and J by 8 bases, with 12 bases between the two germline ends. The CDR3 bases are TGTGCCAGCTCAGAAAACAGGGCAGAAGCTTTCTTT. This codes for CASSENRAEAFF.

The V call is TRBV4-1, the J call TRBJ2-3; D is possibly TRBD2 (6 bases). In germline, CDR1 is MGHRA, CDR2 YSYEKL. Trimming cost V 4 bases and J 0 bases, with 14 bases left between them. CDR3 length: 16 residues. The DNA for the CDR3 is TGCGCCAGCAGCCCCCCGGGACTTACTAGCACAGATACGCAGTATTTT. Translated: CASSPPGLTSTDTQYF.

This clone was observed a handful of times. This chain links TRBV29-1 with TRBJ1-1; D is possibly TRBD1 (6 bases). V was shortened by 4 bases and J by 8 bases, with 8 bases between the two germline ends. This CDR3 is 10 amino acids long. The germline CDR1 and CDR2 sequences are SQVTM and ANQGSEA. The CDR3 sequence is CSVGDKEAFF. The DNA of the CDR3 is TGCAGCGTTGGGGACAAGGAAGCTTTCTTT.

The rearrangement links TRBV7-6 to TRBJ2-7, with 11 nucleotides matching TRBD1. The V gene end was trimmed by 0 bases and the J gene end by 3 bases; junction bases not matched to a gene: 4. The CDR3 covers 16 residues. Germline values: CDR1 SGHVS, CDR2 FNYEAQ. The CDR3: CASSLAPGQGVYEQYF. The CDR3 DNA follows: TGTGCCAGCAGCTTAGCCCCGGGACAGGGGGTCTACGAGCAGTACTTC.

This clone was observed a single time. This CDR3 reads CASSIEETQYF. CDR3 in DNA: TGTGCCAGCAGCATCGAAGAGACCCAGTACTTC. The chain couples TRBV13 to TRBJ2-5; D unclear. The germline gives CDR1 PRHDT, CDR2 FYEKMQ (reference sequence). The V and J ends lost 5 bases and 3 bases respectively, with 4 bases between them. This CDR3 spans 11 amino acids. The entire variable domain, with the rest obtained from reference TRBV13 and TRBJ2-5, is as follows: AAGVIQSPRHLIKEKRETATLKCYPIPRHDTVYWYQQGPGQDPQFLISFYEKMQSDKGSIPDRFSAQQFSDYHSELNMSSLELGDSALYFCASSIEETQYFGPGTRLLVL.

The chain combines TRBV18 with TRBJ2-1, with 7 nucleotides matching TRBD1. V trimming: 3 bases; J trimming: 9 bases; junction bases outside the gene matches: 2. Germline CDR1 KGHSH, CDR2 LQKENI. CDR3 length: 12 residues. The chain's CDR3 is CASSPTGVEQFF. The CDR3 coding sequence is TGTGCCAGCTCACCTACAGGGGTTGAGCAGTTCTTC. Drawing the rest from reference TRBV18 and TRBJ2-1, the complete variable domain is NAGVMQNPRHLVRRRGQEARLRCSPMKGHSHVYWYRQLPEEGLKFMVYLQKENIIDESGMPKERFSAEFPKEGPSILRIQQVVRGDSAAYFCASSPTGVEQFFGPGTRLTVL.